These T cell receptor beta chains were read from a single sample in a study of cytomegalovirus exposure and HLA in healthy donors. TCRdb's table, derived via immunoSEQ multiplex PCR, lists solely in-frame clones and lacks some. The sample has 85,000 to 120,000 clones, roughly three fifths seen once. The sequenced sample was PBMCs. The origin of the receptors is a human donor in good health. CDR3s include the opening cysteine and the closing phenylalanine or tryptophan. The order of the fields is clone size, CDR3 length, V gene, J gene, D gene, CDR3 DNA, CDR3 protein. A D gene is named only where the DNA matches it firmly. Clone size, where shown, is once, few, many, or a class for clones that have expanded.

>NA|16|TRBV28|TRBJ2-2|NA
TGTGCCAGCAGTTCACCGGGACAAAGGGCCAACGGGGAGCTGTTTTTT
CASSSPGQRANGELFF
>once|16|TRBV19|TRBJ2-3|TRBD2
TGTGCCAGTAGTATAGAACTAGCGGGAGGGCTAGATACGCAGTATTTT
CASSIELAGGLDTQYF
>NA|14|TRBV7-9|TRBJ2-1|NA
TGTGCCAGCAGCTTAAAGGACAATTACAATGAGCAGTTCTTC
CASSLKDNYNEQFF
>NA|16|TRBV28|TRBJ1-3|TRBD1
TGTGCCAGCAGTTTATCCGGGACAGGATCCGGAAACACCATATATTTT
CASSLSGTGSGNTIYF
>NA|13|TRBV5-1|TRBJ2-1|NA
TGCGCCAGCAGCATTGGACAGAGCAATGAGCAGTTCTTC
CASSIGQSNEQFF
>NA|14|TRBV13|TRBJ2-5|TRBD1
TGTGCCAGCCGCATCGATGGACAGGGGAAGACCCAGTACTTC
CASRIDGQGKTQYF
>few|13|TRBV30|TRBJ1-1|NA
TGTGCCTGGATTAGACAAAGTGACACTGAAGCTTTCTTT
CAWIRQSDTEAFF
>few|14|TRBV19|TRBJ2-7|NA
TGTGCCAGTATGGAGAGCGCCGGGGCCTACGAGCAGTACTTC
CASMESAGAYEQYF
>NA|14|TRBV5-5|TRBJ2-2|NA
TGTGCCAGCAGCTTTCATGCGGGCACCGGGGAGCTGTTTTTT
CASSFHAGTGELFF
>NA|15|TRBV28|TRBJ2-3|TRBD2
TGTGCCAGCAGTTTAGTGGCGGGAGCCACAGATACGCAGTATTTT
CASSLVAGATDTQYF
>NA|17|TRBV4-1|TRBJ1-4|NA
TGCGCCAGCAGCCAAGAATACCGCTGGGCCTCTAATGGAAAACTGTTTTTT
CASSQEYRWASNGKLFF
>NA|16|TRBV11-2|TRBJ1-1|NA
TGTGCCAGCAGCTTAGCGTCGAATAGAGGGAACACTGAAGCTTTCTTT
CASSLASNRGNTEAFF
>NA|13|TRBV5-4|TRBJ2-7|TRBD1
TGTGCCAGCAGCCCCAGGGGGTCGGAAGAGCAGTACTTC
CASSPRGSEEQYF
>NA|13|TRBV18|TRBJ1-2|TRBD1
TGTGCCAGTTCCGGGACAGAAGTCTATGGCTACACCTTC
CASSGTEVYGYTF
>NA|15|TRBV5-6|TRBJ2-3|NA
TGTGCCAGCAGCTCGGAGGGGATTAGCACAGATACGCAGTATTTT
CASSSEGISTDTQYF
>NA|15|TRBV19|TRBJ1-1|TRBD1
TGTGCCAGTAGTATTAACGGACAGGGGAACACTGAAGCTTTCTTT
CASSINGQGNTEAFF
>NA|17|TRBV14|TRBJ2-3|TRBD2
TGTGCCAGCAGCCAAGCGCGACTAGCGGGAGCGGTAGATACGCAGTATTTT
CASSQARLAGAVDTQYF
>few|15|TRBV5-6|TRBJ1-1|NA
TGTGCCAGCAGCGCAGTCGGACAGCGGAACACTGAAGCTTTCTTT
CASSAVGQRNTEAFF
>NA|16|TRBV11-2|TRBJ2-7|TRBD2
TGTGCCAGCAGCTTAGGAACCGCGGGAGTGTCCTACGAGCAGTACTTC
CASSLGTAGVSYEQYF
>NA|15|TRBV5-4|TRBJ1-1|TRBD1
TGTGCCAGCAGCTTGAGTCGACAGGGAATCACTGAAGCTTTCTTT
CASSLSRQGITEAFF
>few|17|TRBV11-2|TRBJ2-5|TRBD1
TGTGCCAGCAGCCCCCCCTCCCTCGGGACAGGCGTCCGGACCCAGTACTTC
CASSPPSLGTGVRTQYF
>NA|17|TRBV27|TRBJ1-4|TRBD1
TGTGCCAGCAGTGATCGGCCTGACAGGGTTACGACGGAAAAACTGTTTTTT
CASSDRPDRVTTEKLFF
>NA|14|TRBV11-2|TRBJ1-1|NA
TGTGCCAGCAGCTTTCCGGTTTTGAACACTGAAGCTTTCTTT
CASSFPVLNTEAFF
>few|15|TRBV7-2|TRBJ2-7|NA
TGTGCCAGCAGCTTAGCCAGAAACCAGGCCTACGAGCAGTACTTC
CASSLARNQAYEQYF
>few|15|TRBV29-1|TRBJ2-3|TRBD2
TGCAGCGTTGGGGGGACTAGCGGGAGAGCAGATACGCAGTATTTT
CSVGGTSGRADTQYF
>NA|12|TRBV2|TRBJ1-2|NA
TGTGCCAGCCTGGGGGCCGACTATGGCTACACCTTC
CASLGADYGYTF
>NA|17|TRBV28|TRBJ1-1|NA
TGTGCCAGCGTTTTGGGCATCGGTGATTGGATGAACACTGAAGCTTTCTTT
CASVLGIGDWMNTEAFF
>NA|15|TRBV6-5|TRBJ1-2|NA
TGTGCCAGCTCACGTGGCCCAGATTCCAGATATGGCTACACCTTC
CASSRGPDSRYGYTF
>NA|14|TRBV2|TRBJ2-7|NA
TGTGCCAGCAGAGATGACAGCGCAGGGTACAAGCAGTACTTC
CASRDDSAGYKQYF
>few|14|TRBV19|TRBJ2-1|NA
TGTGCCAGTAGTAGCGGGACCTCCTACAATGAGCAGTTCTTC
CASSSGTSYNEQFF
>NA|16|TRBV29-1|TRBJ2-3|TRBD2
TGCAGCGTTGAAGACAGACTAGCGGGAAGCACAGATACGCAGTATTTT
CSVEDRLAGSTDTQYF
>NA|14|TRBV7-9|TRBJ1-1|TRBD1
TGTGCCAGCAGCAAGGACAGGTGGGACACTGAAGCTTTCTTT
CASSKDRWDTEAFF
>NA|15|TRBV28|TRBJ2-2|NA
TGTGCCAGCAGTTTAGGGGGGGGGACACGCGGGGAGCTGTTTTTT
CASSLGGGTRGELFF
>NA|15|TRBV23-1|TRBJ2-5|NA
TGCGCCAGCAGTACGGAGGGGATGGGGAAAGAGACCCAGTACTTC
CASSTEGMGKETQYF
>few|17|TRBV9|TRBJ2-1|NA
TGTGCCAGCAGCGAAAGGGGGGGGAGGTCCGTATACAACGAGCAGTTCTTC
CASSERGGRSVYNEQFF
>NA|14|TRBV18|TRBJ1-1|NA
TGTGCCAGCTCACTACGGGGGGTTGACGGTGAAGCTTTCTTT
CASSLRGVDGEAFF
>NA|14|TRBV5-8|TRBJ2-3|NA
TGTGCCAGCAGCCGGGACTTTCTCACAGATACGCAGTATTTT
CASSRDFLTDTQYF
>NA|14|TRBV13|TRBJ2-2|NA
TGTGCCAGCAGCCCGACGACAGTCGGCGGGGAGCTGTTTTTT
CASSPTTVGGELFF
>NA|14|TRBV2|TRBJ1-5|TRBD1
TGTGCCAGCAGCCCGGGACAGGGAAATCAGCCCCAGCATTTT
CASSPGQGNQPQHF
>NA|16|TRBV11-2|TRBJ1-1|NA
TGTGCCAGCAGCTTAGAAGCACAGGGCTGGAACACTGAAGCTTTCTTT
CASSLEAQGWNTEAFF